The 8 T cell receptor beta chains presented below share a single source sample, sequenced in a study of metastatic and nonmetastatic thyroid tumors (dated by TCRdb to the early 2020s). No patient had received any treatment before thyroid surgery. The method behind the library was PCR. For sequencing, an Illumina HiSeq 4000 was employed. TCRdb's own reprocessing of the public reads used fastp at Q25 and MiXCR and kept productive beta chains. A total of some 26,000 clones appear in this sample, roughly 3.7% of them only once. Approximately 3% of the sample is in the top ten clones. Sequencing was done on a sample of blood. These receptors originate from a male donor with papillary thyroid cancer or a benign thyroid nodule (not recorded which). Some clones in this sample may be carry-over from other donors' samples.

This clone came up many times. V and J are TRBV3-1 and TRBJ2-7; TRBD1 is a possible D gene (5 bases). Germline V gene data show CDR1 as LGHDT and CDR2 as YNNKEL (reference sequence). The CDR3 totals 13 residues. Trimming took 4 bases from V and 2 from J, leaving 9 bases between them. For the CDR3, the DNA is TGTGCCAGCAGCCTGGGGCCCACCTACGAGCAGTACTTC. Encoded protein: CASSLGPTYEQYF.

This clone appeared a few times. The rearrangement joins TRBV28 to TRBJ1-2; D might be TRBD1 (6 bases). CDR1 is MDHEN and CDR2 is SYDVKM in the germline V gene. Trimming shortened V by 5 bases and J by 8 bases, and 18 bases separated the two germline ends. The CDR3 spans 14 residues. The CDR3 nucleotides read TGTGCCAGCAGTCTACCTACGGGGGCGGAGGGCTACACCTTC. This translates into CASSLPTGAEGYTF.

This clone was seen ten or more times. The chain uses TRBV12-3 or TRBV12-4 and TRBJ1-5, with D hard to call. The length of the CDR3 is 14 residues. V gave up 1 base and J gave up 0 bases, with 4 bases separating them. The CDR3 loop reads CASSLDVSNQPQHF. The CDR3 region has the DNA TGTGCCAGCAGTTTAGATGTTAGCAATCAGCCCCAGCATTTT.

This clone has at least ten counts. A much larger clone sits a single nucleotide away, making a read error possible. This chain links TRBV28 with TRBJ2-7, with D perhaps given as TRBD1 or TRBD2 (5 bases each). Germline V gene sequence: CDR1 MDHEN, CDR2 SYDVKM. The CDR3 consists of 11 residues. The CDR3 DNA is TGTGCCAGCAGTTTATTGGGGGAGCGGTACTTC. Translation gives CASSLLGERYF.

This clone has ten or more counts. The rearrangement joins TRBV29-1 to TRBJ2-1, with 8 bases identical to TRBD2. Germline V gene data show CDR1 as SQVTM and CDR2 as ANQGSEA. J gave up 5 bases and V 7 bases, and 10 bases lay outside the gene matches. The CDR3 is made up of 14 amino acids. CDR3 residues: CSANPGLGDNEQFF. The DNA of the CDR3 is TGCAGCGCTAATCCGGGACTAGGGGACAATGAGCAGTTCTTC.

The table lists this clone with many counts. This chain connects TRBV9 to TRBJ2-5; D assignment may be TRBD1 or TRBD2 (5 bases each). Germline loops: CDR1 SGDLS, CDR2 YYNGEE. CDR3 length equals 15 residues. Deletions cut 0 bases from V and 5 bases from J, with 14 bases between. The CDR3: CASSVGASRVETQYF. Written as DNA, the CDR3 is TGTGCCAGCAGCGTAGGGGCTAGCAGGGTTGAGACCCAGTACTTC.

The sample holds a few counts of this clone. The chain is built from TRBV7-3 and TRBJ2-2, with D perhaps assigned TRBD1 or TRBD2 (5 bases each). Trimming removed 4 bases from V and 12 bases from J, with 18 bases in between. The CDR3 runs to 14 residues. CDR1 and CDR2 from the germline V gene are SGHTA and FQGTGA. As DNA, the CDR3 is TGTGCCAGCAGCTGGTCCCCGACAGAGGGACAGCTGTTTTTT. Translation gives CASSWSPTEGQLFF.

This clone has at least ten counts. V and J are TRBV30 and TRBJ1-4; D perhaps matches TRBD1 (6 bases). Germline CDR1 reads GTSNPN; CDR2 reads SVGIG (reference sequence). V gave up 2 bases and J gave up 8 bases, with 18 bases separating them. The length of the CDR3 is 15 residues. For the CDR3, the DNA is TGTGCCTGGAGTAGCCCTCCGGGGGGGCAGGAAAAACTGTTTTTT. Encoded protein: CAWSSPPGGQEKLFF.